One and the same sample provided the 18 T cell receptor beta chains below, sequenced in a study of T cell responses to AZD1222 COVID-19 vaccine. Method: immunoSEQ multiplex PCR; TCRdb's copy keeps in-frame clones and lacks some. The sample shows 80,000 or so clones, about 85% of them seen only once. This sample comprised peripheral blood, obtained on day 0 of AZD1222 vaccination. Every receptor here comes from an adult in good health.

This chain links TRBV19 with TRBJ2-6; D is unclear. V was shortened by 3 bases and J by 3 bases, with 6 bases between the two germline ends. The CDR3 is 14 amino acids. Germline CDR1 LNHDA, CDR2 SQIVND (reference sequence). The CDR3 nucleotides are TGTGCCAGTAGTATGCAAGGTGGGGCCAACGTCCTGACTTTC. This translates into CASSMQGGANVLTF.

This chain connects TRBV3-1 (or the pseudogene TRBV3-2) to TRBJ2-7; perhaps TRBD2 as D (6 bases). V was trimmed by 4 bases and J by 6 bases, leaving 13 bases between them. This CDR3 region has 13 residues. Germline V CDR1 and CDR2: LGHDT, YNNKEL (reference sequence). CDR3 sequence (DNA): TGTGCCAGCAGCCGGACGCCCGGGGGCGAGCAGTACTTC. Translation: CASSRTPGGEQYF.

The chain combines TRBV7-6 with TRBJ2-7; 7 bases agree with TRBD1. The CDR3 consists of 14 residues. CDR1 is SGHVS, CDR2 FNYEAQ, per germline. Losses at the gene ends were 5 bases for V and 2 bases for J; bases not matched to a gene: 6. CDR3 nucleotides: TGTGCCAGCAGCGCCCGGGACAGTACCTACGAGCAGTACTTC. Translated, it gives CASSARDSTYEQYF.

This chain joins TRBV10-3 and TRBJ2-7; weak D call: TRBD2 (5 bases). The V and J ends lost 8 bases and 2 bases respectively, with 10 bases between them. The CDR3 has 12 amino acids. Germline V gives CDR1 ENHRY, CDR2 SYGVKD. The chain's CDR3 is CAIGKEAYEQYF. The DNA of the CDR3 is TGTGCCATCGGGAAGGAGGCCTACGAGCAGTACTTC.

The chain links TRBV7-2 to TRBJ2-4; D is undetermined. Germline CDR1 SGHTA, CDR2 FQGNSA. This CDR3 is 13 amino acids long. V was cut by 1 base and J by 6 bases, with 7 bases left in between. The CDR3 spells CASSLGVRNIQYF. For the CDR3, the DNA is TGTGCCAGCAGCTTAGGGGTTCGAAACATTCAGTACTTC.

This clone was seen a handful of times. The V and J genes are TRBV29-1 and TRBJ1-2; perhaps TRBD1 as D (6 bases). The CDR3 runs 14 residues. The germline V gene encodes CDR1 SQVTM and CDR2 ANQGSEA. Trimming removed 6 bases from V and 4 bases from J, with 18 bases in between. In DNA, the CDR3 is TGCAGCGTCCCCGAGGGGGGTGAGGTCTATGGCTACACCTTC. It specifies CSVPEGGEVYGYTF. Full variable domain (remainder filled in from reference TRBV29-1 and TRBJ1-2): SAVISQKPSRDICQRGTSLTIQCQVDSQVTMMFWYRQQPGQSLTLIATANQGSEATYESGFVIDKFPISRPNLTFSTLTVSNMSPEDSSIYLCSVPEGGEVYGYTFGSGTRLTVV.

This chain joins TRBV7-9 and TRBJ1-3, with D unresolved. The CDR3 is 16 residues long. Trimming shortened V by 2 bases and J by 1 base, and 12 bases separated the two germline ends. Germline-derived CDR1 and CDR2 are SEHNR and FQNEAQ (reference sequence). CDR3 DNA: TGTGCCAGCAGCTTATTAGAGGTCTTTTCTGGAAACACCATATATTTT. Its protein is CASSLLEVFSGNTIYF.

This chain's CDR3 is CASSPRGVAGIPDTQYF. The CDR3 region has the DNA TGTGCCAGCAGCCCGAGGGGGGTAGCGGGAATCCCAGATACGCAGTATTTT. The chain carries TRBV13 and TRBJ2-3, with 8 bases matching TRBD2. This CDR3 contains 17 residues. V trimming: 5 bases; J trimming: 4 bases; junction bases outside the gene matches: 14. Germline CDR1 is PRHDT and CDR2 is FYEKMQ (reference sequence).

The chain uses TRBV7-2 and TRBJ1-4; D remains unclear. The CDR3 is 13 amino acids. The germline V and J ends were trimmed by 2 bases and 2 bases, with 3 bases remaining between them. CDR1 and CDR2 from the germline V gene are SGHTA and FQGNSA. Here the CDR3 DNA reads TGTGCCAGCAGCTTAAGGACTAATGAAAAACTGTTTTTT. It translates to CASSLRTNEKLFF.

The genes are TRBV19 and TRBJ2-7; D might be TRBD1 (6 bases). CDR1 and CDR2 from the germline V gene are LNHDA and SQIVND (reference sequence). This CDR3 contains 14 residues. Deletions cut 6 bases from V and 0 bases from J, with 12 bases between. The CDR3 region is CASSRQESSYEQYF. CDR3 DNA: TGTGCCAGTAGCCGACAGGAGAGCTCCTACGAGCAGTACTTC.

The chain recombines TRBV19 with TRBJ1-2, with TRBD1 matching over 9 bases. CDR1 and CDR2 (germline): LNHDA, SQIVND (reference sequence). There are 14 residues in the CDR3. Trimming cost V 4 bases and J 8 bases; bases outside gene matches: 8. The CDR3 protein is CASSKGQGQSGYTF. The DNA for the CDR3 is TGTGCCAGTAGTAAGGGACAGGGCCAGAGCGGCTACACCTTC.

This clone was recorded only once. The V and J genes are TRBV13 and TRBJ1-5, with TRBD1 matching 9 bases. The CDR3 runs to 15 residues. Germline V lookup: CDR1 PRHDT, CDR2 FYEKMQ (reference sequence). The junction had 8 bases not matched to a gene; V was cut back by 4 bases and J by 7 bases. CDR3 sequence: CASSSTGGRGQPQHF. The CDR3 coding sequence is TGTGCCAGCAGCTCTACAGGGGGCCGGGGCCAGCCCCAGCATTTT.

The chain couples TRBV19 to TRBJ2-7; either TRBD1 or TRBD2 may supply D (7 bases each). This CDR3 comprises 13 residues. The germline V gene has CDR1 LNHDA and CDR2 SQIVND (reference sequence). V was pared by 10 bases and J by 3 bases, with 16 bases between. CDR3 DNA sequence: TGTGCCACCAGACAGGGCGGGGGCTACGAGCAGTACTTC. The encoded protein is CATRQGGGYEQYF.

This chain connects TRBV30 to TRBJ2-2, with 8 bases fitting TRBD1. This CDR3 spans 15 amino acids. Losses at the gene ends were 0 bases for V and 3 bases for J; bases not matched to a gene: 3. Germline CDR1 is GTSNPN and CDR2 is SVGIG (reference sequence). The CDR3 here is CAWSVVTGDTGELFF. The CDR3 nucleotides are TGTGCCTGGAGTGTGGTGACAGGGGACACCGGGGAGCTGTTTTTT.

The CDR3 spells CASSLEVGGVNEQFF. The CDR3 region has the DNA TGCGCCAGCAGCTTGGAAGTGGGAGGAGTCAATGAGCAGTTCTTC. The J gene is TRBJ2-1, the V gene TRBV5-1; the D gene is possibly TRBD2 (6 bases). Trimming shortened V by 0 bases and J by 6 bases, and 13 bases separated the two germline ends. Germline assignment: CDR1 SGHRS and CDR2 YFSETQ. The length of the CDR3 is 15 residues.

This rearrangement joins TRBV20-1 to TRBJ1-1, with D uncertain. The germline V gene has CDR1 DFQATT and CDR2 SNEGSKA (reference sequence). CDR3 length equals 10 residues. V was trimmed by 3 bases and J by 11 bases, leaving 10 bases between them. CDR3 nucleotide sequence: TGCAGTGCTAGTGGTGTAAAGGCTTTCTTT. Its protein product is CSASGVKAFF.

V is TRBV6-5 and J is TRBJ1-2, with no clear D. The CDR3 loop spans 13 amino acids. The germline gives CDR1 MNHEY, CDR2 SVGAGI. V was pared by 8 bases and J by 2 bases, with 12 bases between. CDR3 DNA sequence: TGTGCCAGCGCGTATCATACAAACTATGGCTACACCTTC. Amino acid sequence: CASAYHTNYGYTF.

DNA for the CDR3: TGTGCCAGCAGCCAATTCGAAAACTATGGCTACACCTTC. Protein sequence: CASSQFENYGYTF. J is TRBJ1-2 and V is TRBV16, with D uncertain. CDR1 and CDR2 (germline): KGHSY, FQNENV. This CDR3 region has 13 residues. V gave up 1 base and J gave up 2 bases, with 5 bases separating them.